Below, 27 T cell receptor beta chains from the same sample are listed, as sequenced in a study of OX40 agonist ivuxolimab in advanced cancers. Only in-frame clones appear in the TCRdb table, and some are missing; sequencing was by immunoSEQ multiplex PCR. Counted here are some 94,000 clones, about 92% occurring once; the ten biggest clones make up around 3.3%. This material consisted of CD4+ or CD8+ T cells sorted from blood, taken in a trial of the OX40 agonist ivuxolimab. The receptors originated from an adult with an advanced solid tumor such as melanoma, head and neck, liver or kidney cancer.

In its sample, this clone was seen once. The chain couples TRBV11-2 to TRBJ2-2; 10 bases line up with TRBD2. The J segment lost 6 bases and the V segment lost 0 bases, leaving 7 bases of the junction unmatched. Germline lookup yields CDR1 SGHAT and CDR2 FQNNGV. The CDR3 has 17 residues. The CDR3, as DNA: TGTGCCAGCAGCTTAGAAGGGCTAGCGGGAGTTTCCGGGGAGCTGTTTTTT. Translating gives CASSLEGLAGVSGELFF.

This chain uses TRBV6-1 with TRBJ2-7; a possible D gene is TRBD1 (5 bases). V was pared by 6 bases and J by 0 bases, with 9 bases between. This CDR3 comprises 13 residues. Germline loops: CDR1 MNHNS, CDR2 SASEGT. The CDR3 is CASRDRTSYEQYF. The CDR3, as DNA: TGTGCCAGCAGAGACAGAACCTCCTACGAGCAGTACTTC.

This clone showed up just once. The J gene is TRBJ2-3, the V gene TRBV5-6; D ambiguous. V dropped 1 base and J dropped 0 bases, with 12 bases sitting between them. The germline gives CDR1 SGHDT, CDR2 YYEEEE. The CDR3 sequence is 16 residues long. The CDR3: CASSLLASSSTDTQYF. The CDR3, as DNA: TGTGCCAGCAGCTTGCTTGCCAGTTCTAGCACAGATACGCAGTATTTT.

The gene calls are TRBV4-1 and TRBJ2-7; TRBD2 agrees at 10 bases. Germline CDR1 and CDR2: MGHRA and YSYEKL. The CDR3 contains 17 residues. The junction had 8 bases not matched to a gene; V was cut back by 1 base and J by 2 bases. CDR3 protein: CASSQGEGTSAAYEQYF. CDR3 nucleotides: TGCGCCAGCAGCCAAGGGGAGGGGACTAGCGCCGCCTACGAGCAGTACTTC.

The CDR3 protein is CASSSLAGVADTQYF. The CDR3 DNA follows: TGTGCCAGCAGTTCACTAGCGGGAGTAGCCGATACGCAGTATTTT. The chain links TRBV27 to TRBJ2-3; 11 nucleotides align to TRBD2. CDR3 length: 15 amino acids. Germline V lookup: CDR1 MNHEY, CDR2 SMNVEV (reference sequence). V lost 4 bases, J lost 6 bases, and 6 bases stayed unmatched.

CDR3 nucleotide sequence: TGTGCTAGTGGTTTGGCTAGCTACCAGGGGATCGACACTGAAGCTTTCTTT. Its translation is CASGLASYQGIDTEAFF. This chain links TRBV12-5 with TRBJ1-1; tentatively, D is TRBD1 (6 bases). The CDR3 is made up of 17 amino acids. Germline V gene data show CDR1 as LGHNT and CDR2 as FRNRAP. V was clipped by 1 base and J by 3 bases, with 18 bases between them.

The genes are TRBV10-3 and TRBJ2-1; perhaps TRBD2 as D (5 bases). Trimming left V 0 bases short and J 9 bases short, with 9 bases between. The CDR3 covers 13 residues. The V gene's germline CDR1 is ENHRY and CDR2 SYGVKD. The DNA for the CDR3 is TGTGCCATCAGTGAGTCGTGGGAGTCTGAGCAGTTCTTC. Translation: CAISESWESEQFF.

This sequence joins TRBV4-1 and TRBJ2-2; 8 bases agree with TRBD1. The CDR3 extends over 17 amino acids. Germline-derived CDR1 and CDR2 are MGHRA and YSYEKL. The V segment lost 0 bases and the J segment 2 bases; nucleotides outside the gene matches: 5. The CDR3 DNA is TGCGCCAGCAGCCAAGATATTCAGGGGGCCAACACCGGGGAGCTGTTTTTT. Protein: CASSQDIQGANTGELFF.

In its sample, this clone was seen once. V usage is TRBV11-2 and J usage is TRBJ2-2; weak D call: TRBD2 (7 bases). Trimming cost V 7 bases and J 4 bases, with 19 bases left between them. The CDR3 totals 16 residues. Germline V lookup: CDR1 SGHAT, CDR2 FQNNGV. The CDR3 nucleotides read TGTGCCAGCATCAGATGGGAGGGGGAGGGCACCGGGGAGCTGTTTTTT. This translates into CASIRWEGEGTGELFF.

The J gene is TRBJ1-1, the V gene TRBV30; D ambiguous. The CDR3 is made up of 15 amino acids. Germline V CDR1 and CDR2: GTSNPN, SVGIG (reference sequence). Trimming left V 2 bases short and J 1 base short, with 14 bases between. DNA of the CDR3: TGTGCCTGGAGTTCTGGGAGTTTAGGGAACACTGAAGCTTTCTTT. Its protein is CAWSSGSLGNTEAFF.

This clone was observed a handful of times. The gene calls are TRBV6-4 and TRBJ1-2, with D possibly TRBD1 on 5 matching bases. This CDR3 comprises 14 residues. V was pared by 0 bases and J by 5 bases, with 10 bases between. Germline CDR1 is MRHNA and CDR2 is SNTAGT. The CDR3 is CASSDSQGGYGYTF. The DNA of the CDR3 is TGTGCCAGCAGTGACTCCCAGGGCGGATATGGCTACACCTTC.

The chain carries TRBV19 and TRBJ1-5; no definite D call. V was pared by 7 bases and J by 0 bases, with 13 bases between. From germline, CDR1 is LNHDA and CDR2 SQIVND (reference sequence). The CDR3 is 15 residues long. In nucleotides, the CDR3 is TGTGCCAGTACCCCCCGGGAAGGTAGCAATCAGCCCCAGCATTTT. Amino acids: CASTPREGSNQPQHF.

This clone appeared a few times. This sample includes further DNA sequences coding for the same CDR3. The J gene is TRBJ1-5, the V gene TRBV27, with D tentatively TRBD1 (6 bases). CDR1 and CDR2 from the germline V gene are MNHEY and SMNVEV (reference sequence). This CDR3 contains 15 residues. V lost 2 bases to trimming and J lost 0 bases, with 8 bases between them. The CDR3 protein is CASSLQGISNQPQHF. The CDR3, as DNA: TGTGCCAGCAGTTTACAGGGGATTAGCAATCAGCCCCAGCATTTT.

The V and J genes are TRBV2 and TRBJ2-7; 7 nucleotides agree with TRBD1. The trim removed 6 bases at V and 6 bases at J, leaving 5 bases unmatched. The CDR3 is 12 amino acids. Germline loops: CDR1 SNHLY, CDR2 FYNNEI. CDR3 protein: CASSWDRSEQYF. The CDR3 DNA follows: TGTGCCAGCAGCTGGGACAGATCCGAGCAGTACTTC.

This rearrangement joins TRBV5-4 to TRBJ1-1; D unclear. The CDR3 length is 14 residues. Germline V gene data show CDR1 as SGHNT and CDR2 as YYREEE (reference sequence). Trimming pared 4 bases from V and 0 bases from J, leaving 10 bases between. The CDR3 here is CASSALSVNTEAFF. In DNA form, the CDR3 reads TGTGCCAGCAGCGCACTCTCAGTGAACACTGAAGCTTTCTTT. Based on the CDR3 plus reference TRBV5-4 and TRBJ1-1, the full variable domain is ETGVTQSPTHLIKTRGQQVTLRCSSQSGHNTVSWYQQALGQGPQFIFQYYREEENGRGNFPPRFSGLQFPNYSSELNVNALELDDSALYLCASSALSVNTEAFFGQGTRLTVV.

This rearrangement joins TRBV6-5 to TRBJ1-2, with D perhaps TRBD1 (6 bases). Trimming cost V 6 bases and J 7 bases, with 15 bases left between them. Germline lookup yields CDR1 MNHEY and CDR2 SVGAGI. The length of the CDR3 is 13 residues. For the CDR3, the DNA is TGTGCCAGCAGCGAACCAGGGGACGGTGGCTACACCTTC. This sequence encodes CASSEPGDGGYTF.

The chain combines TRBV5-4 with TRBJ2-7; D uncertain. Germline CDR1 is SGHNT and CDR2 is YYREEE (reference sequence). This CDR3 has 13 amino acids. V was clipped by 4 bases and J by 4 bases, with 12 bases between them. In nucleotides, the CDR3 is TGTGCCAGCAGCCCGACCCCCTTTTACGAGCAGTACTTC. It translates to CASSPTPFYEQYF.

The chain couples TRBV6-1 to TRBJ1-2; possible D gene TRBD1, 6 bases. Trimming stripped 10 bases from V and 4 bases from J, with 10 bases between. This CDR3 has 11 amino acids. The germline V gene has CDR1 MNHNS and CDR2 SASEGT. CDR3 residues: CATWTVYGYTF. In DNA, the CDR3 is TGTGCCACTTGGACAGTCTATGGCTACACCTTC.

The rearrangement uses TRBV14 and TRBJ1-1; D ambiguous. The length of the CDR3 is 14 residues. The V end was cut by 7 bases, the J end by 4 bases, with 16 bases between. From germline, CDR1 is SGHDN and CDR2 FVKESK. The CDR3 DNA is TGTGCCAGCACGGCGTTCCAAGTCGGCACTGAAGCTTTCTTT. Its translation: CASTAFQVGTEAFF.

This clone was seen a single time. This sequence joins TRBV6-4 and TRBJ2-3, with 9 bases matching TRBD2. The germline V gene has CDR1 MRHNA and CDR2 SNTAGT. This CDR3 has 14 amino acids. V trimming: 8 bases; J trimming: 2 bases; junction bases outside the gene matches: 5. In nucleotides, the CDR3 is TGTGCCAGCCGGTTAGCGGGGGACACAGATACGCAGTATTTT. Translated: CASRLAGDTDTQYF.

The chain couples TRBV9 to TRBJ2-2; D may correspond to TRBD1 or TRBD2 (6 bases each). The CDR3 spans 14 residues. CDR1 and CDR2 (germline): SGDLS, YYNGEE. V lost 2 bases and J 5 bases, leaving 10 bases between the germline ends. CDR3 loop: CASSVSGATGELFF. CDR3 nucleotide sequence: TGTGCCAGCAGCGTTTCGGGGGCGACCGGGGAGCTGTTTTTT.

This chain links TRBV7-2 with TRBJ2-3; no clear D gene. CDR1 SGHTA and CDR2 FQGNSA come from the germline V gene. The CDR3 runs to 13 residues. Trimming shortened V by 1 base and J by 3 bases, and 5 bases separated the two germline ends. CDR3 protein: CASSLGLTDTQYF. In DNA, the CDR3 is TGTGCCAGCAGCTTAGGACTGACAGATACGCAGTATTTT. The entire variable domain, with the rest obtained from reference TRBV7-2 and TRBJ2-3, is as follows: GAGVSQSPSNKVTEKGKDVELRCDPISGHTALYWYRQSLGQGLEFLIYFQGNSAPDKSGLPSDRFSAERTGGSVSTLTIQRTQQEDSAVYLCASSLGLTDTQYFGPGTRLTVL.

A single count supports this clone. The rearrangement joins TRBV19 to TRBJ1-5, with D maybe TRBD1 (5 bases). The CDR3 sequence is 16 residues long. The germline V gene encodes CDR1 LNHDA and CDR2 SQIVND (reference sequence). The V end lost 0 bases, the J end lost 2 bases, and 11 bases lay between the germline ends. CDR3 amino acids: CASSIEGTLGNQPQHF. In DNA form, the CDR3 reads TGTGCCAGTAGTATAGAGGGGACCCTGGGCAATCAGCCCCAGCATTTT.

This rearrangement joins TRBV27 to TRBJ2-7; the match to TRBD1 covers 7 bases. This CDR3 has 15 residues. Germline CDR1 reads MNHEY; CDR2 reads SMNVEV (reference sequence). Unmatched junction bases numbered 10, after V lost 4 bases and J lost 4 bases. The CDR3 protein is CASSSDRESSYEQYF. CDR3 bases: TGTGCCAGCAGTTCAGACAGGGAGTCGAGTTACGAGCAGTACTTC.

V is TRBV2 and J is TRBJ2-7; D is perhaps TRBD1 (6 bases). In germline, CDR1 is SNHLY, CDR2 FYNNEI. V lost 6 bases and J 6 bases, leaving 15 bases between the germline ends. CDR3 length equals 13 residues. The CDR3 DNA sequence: TGTGCCAGCAGCCCTCCGGCCAGGGGCGAGCAGTACTTC. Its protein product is CASSPPARGEQYF.

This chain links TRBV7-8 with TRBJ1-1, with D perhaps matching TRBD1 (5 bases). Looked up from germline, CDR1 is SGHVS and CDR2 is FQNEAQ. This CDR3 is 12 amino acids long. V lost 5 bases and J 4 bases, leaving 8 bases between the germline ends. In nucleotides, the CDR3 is TGTGCCAGCAGCCGAGGGGTCACTGAAGCTTTCTTT. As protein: CASSRGVTEAFF.

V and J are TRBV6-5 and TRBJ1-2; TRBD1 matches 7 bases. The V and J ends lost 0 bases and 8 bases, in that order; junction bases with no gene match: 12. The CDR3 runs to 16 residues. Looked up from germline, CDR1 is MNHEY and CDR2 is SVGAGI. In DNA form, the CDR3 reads TGTGCCAGCAGTTACTCGATCTCCCACAGGGGTGCGGGCTACACCTTC. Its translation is CASSYSISHRGAGYTF.